This T cell receptor beta chain was retrieved from a study of CD8+ T cells in alopecia areata. Study background: In an open-label trial, patients got 5 to 10 mg tofacitinib twice daily. Patients in the study were on tofacitinib for 6 to 18 months, then off it for 6 months.

Findings and caveats of the study: Scalp data also include sequences from resident alphabeta T cells of normal skin.

Collection of lesional scalp punch biopsies and peripheral blood was performed in alopecia areata patients. Reverse transcription of extracted RNA yielded cDNA, which provided the sequencing template. Measured with immunoSEQ multiplex PCR; TCRdb has only the in-frame clones, and not every one. The sample lists roughly 75,000 clones, roughly 57% seen once, with approximately 17% in the top ten. In its sample, this clone was seen a few times. Its target is not known. The material was CD8+ T cells sorted from blood, obtained at week 0. The sequence came from a human donor with alopecia areata.

The DNA for the CDR3 is TGTGCCAGCAGTTTAGATGCGTCTGAAGCTTTCTTT. Translation: CASSLDASEAFF. The genes are TRBV28 and TRBJ1-1; D remains unclear. The CDR3 covers 12 residues. The V end was cut by 2 bases, the J end by 6 bases, with 7 bases between. Germline loops: CDR1 MDHEN, CDR2 SYDVKM.